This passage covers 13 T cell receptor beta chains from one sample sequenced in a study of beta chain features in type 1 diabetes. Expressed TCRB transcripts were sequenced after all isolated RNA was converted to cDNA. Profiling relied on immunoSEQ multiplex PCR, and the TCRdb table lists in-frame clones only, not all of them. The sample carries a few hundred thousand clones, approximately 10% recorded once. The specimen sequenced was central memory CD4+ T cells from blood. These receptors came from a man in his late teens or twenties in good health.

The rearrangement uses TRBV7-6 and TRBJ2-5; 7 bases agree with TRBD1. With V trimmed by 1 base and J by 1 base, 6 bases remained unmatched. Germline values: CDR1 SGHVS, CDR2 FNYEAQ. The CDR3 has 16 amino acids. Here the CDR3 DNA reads TGTGCCAGCAGCTTAGTCCACGCAGGGGGCCAAGAGACCCAGTACTTC. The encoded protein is CASSLVHAGGQETQYF.

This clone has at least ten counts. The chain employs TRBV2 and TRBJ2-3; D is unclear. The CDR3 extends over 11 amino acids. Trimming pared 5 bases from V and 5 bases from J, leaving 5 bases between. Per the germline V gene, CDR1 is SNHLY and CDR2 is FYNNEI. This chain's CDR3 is CASSREDTQYF. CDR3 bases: TGTGCCAGCAGTCGAGAAGATACGCAGTATTTT.

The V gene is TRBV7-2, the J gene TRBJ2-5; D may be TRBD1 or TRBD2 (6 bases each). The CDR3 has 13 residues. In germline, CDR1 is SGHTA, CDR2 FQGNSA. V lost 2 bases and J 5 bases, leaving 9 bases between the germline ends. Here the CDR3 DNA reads TGTGCCAGCAGCTTATTCGGGGGCGAGACCCAGTACTTC. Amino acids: CASSLFGGETQYF.

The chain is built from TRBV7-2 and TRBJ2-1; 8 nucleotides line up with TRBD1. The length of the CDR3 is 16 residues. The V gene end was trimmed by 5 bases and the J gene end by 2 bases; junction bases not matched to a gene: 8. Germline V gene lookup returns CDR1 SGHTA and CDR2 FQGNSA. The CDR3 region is CASSTTGTGTYNEQFF. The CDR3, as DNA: TGTGCCAGCAGCACGACCGGGACAGGAACCTACAATGAGCAGTTCTTC.

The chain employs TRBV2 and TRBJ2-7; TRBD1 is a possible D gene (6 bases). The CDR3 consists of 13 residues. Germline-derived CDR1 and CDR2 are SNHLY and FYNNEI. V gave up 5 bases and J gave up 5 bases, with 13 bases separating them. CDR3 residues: CASSSLAGDEQYF. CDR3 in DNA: TGTGCCAGCAGTAGTCTTGCAGGGGACGAGCAGTACTTC.

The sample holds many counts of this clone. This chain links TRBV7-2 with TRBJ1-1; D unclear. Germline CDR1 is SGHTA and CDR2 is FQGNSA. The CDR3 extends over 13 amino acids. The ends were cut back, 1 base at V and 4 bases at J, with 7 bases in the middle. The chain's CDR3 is CASSLEISTEAFF. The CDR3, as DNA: TGTGCCAGCAGCTTAGAAATCAGCACTGAAGCTTTCTTT.

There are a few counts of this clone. Here the CDR3 reads CASSPVTRQETQYF. The DNA for the CDR3 is TGTGCCAGCTCACCCGTGACCAGGCAAGAGACCCAGTACTTC. The chain couples TRBV18 to TRBJ2-5; D is undetermined. CDR3 length equals 14 residues. Germline V gene sequence: CDR1 KGHSH, CDR2 LQKENI. V lost 3 bases, J lost 2 bases, and 10 bases lay in between.

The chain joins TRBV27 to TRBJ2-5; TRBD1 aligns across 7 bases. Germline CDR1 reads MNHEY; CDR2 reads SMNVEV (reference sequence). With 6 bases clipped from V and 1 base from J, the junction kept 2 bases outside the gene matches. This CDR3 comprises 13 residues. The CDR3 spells CASSGQAQETQYF. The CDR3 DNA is TGTGCCAGCAGCGGACAGGCCCAAGAGACCCAGTACTTC.

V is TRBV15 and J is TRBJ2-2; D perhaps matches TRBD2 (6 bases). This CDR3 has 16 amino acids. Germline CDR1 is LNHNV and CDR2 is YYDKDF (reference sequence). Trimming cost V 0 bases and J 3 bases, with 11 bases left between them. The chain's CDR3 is CATSRDPGVDTGELFF. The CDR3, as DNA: TGTGCCACCAGCAGAGATCCGGGAGTTGACACCGGGGAGCTGTTTTTT.

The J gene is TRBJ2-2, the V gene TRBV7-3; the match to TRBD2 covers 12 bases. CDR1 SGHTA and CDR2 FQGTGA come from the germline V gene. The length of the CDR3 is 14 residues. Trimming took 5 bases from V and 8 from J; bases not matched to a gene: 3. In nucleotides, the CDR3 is TGTGCCAGCAGCCCCGGACTAGCGGGAGGGGAGCTGTTTTTT. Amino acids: CASSPGLAGGELFF. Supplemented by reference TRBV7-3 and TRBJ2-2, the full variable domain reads GAGVSQTPSNKVTEKGKYVELRCDPISGHTALYWYRQSLGQGPEFLIYFQGTGAADDSGLPNDRFFAVRPEGSVSTLKIQRTERGDSAVYLCASSPGLAGGELFFGEGSRLTVL.

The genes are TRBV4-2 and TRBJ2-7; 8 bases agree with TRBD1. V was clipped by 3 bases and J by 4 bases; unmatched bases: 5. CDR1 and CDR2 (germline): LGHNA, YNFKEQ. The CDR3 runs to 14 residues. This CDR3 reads CASSQTGDTYEQYF. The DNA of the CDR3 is TGTGCCAGCAGCCAGACAGGGGACACTTACGAGCAGTACTTC.

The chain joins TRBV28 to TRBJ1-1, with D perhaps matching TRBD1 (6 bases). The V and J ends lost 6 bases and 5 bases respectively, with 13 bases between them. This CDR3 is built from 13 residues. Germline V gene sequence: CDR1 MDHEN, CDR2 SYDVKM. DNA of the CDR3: TGTGCCAGCAGACAAGCAGGGGAAACTGAAGCTTTCTTT. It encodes CASRQAGETEAFF.

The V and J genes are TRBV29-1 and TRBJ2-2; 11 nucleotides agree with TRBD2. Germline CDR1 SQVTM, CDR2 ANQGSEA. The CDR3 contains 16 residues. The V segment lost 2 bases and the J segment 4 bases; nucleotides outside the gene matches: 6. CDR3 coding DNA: TGCAGCGTTGAACTAGCGGGAGGAGGTAGCACCGGGGAGCTGTTTTTT. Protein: CSVELAGGGSTGELFF.